These T cell receptor beta chains were read from a single sample in a study of cytomegalovirus exposure and HLA in healthy donors. This table comes from immunoSEQ multiplex PCR, and its TCRdb copy is limited to in-frame clones, with some not included. The profile shows more than 140,000 clones, roughly nine tenths of them singletons. Input material: PBMCs. The origin of the receptors is a young woman in good health and CMV-seropositive. Both conserved end residues are trimmed from each CDR3. A D gene is named only where the DNA matches it firmly. The size entry is marked missing in some rows and otherwise reads once, few, many or a size class.

clone size: .
J gene: TRBJ2-7
V gene: TRBV29-1
D gene: TRBD2
CDR3 protein: SAAELAGDPYEQY

clone size: once
J gene: TRBJ1-4
V gene: TRBV28
D gene: .
CDR3 protein: ASTPVGTNEKLF

clone size: .
J gene: TRBJ1-5
V gene: TRBV4-1
D gene: TRBD1
CDR3 protein: ASSQSDRADQPQH

clone size: .
J gene: TRBJ1-3
V gene: TRBV7-9
D gene: TRBD1
CDR3 protein: ASSLGTVKNTIY

clone size: .
J gene: TRBJ1-1
V gene: TRBV7-9
D gene: TRBD1
CDR3 protein: ASSSQGAQNTEAF

clone size: .
J gene: TRBJ1-4
V gene: TRBV14
D gene: .
CDR3 protein: ASSPIEPVREKLF

clone size: .
J gene: TRBJ2-7
V gene: TRBV9
D gene: TRBD2
CDR3 protein: ASSVGLAGEVAYEQY

clone size: .
J gene: TRBJ2-5
V gene: TRBV23-1
D gene: .
CDR3 protein: ASRTRGQETQY

clone size: .
J gene: TRBJ2-7
V gene: TRBV29-1
D gene: TRBD2
CDR3 protein: SAEGLAGRAYEQY

clone size: .
J gene: TRBJ2-7
V gene: TRBV2
D gene: TRBD2
CDR3 protein: ASSEPGGLAGYEQY

clone size: .
J gene: TRBJ2-3
V gene: TRBV7-3
D gene: TRBD2
CDR3 protein: ASSPSGLAGTDTQY

clone size: .
J gene: TRBJ2-1
V gene: TRBV30
D gene: TRBD2
CDR3 protein: AWVSGRAWGSYNEQF

clone size: .
J gene: TRBJ2-1
V gene: TRBV5-4
D gene: TRBD2
CDR3 protein: ASSLDSGNHNEQF

clone size: .
J gene: TRBJ2-2
V gene: TRBV11-3
D gene: TRBD1
CDR3 protein: ASSPAPTGEGELF

clone size: .
J gene: TRBJ2-5
V gene: TRBV10-3
D gene: TRBD2
CDR3 protein: AISPGTSGTETQY

clone size: .
J gene: TRBJ2-3
V gene: TRBV10-3
D gene: TRBD2
CDR3 protein: AGRRESKDTQY

clone size: .
J gene: TRBJ1-1
V gene: TRBV4-3
D gene: .
CDR3 protein: ASSRDQNTEAF

clone size: .
J gene: TRBJ2-1
V gene: TRBV7-8
D gene: .
CDR3 protein: ASSPTGESPYSRF

clone size: .
J gene: TRBJ1-2
V gene: TRBV5-6
D gene: .
CDR3 protein: ASSRTGGYGYT

clone size: .
J gene: TRBJ1-1
V gene: TRBV6-4
D gene: TRBD1
CDR3 protein: ATGTGRGTEAF

clone size: .
J gene: TRBJ2-5
V gene: TRBV13
D gene: TRBD2
CDR3 protein: ASSLVGEGRGETQY

clone size: .
J gene: TRBJ1-5
V gene: TRBV7-9
D gene: .
CDR3 protein: ASSLPGRDQPQH

clone size: .
J gene: TRBJ1-1
V gene: TRBV5-6
D gene: .
CDR3 protein: ASSLAGGEAF

clone size: .
J gene: TRBJ1-1
V gene: TRBV6-5
D gene: .
CDR3 protein: ASSYSRTPREAF

clone size: .
J gene: TRBJ2-7
V gene: TRBV6-1
D gene: TRBD2
CDR3 protein: ASSEPLSSGRRRGLREQY

clone size: .
J gene: TRBJ2-3
V gene: TRBV2
D gene: .
CDR3 protein: ASSVLGVTDTQY

clone size: .
J gene: TRBJ2-3
V gene: TRBV10-3
D gene: .
CDR3 protein: ASTRDSGGTDTQY

clone size: .
J gene: TRBJ1-2
V gene: TRBV7-3
D gene: .
CDR3 protein: ASSDVIGGGYT

clone size: .
J gene: TRBJ2-7
V gene: TRBV7-2
D gene: .
CDR3 protein: ASPRGYEQY

clone size: .
J gene: TRBJ2-2
V gene: TRBV12-5
D gene: .
CDR3 protein: ASGFPRGELF

clone size: .
J gene: TRBJ2-1
V gene: TRBV19
D gene: TRBD1
CDR3 protein: ASSQGTGGLGEQF

clone size: .
J gene: TRBJ2-1
V gene: TRBV28
D gene: TRBD2
CDR3 protein: ASSLPGGAYNEQF

clone size: .
J gene: TRBJ1-3
V gene: TRBV6-5
D gene: .
CDR3 protein: ASRGPTNTIY

clone size: once
J gene: TRBJ1-3
V gene: TRBV13
D gene: TRBD1
CDR3 protein: ASNKDRGTGNTIY

clone size: .
J gene: TRBJ1-5
V gene: TRBV14
D gene: .
CDR3 protein: ASSLSGSNQPQH

clone size: .
J gene: TRBJ2-2
V gene: TRBV9
D gene: TRBD2
CDR3 protein: ASSVREGGTGELF

clone size: .
J gene: TRBJ2-1
V gene: TRBV4-3
D gene: .
CDR3 protein: ASSRSGTTYNEQF

clone size: .
J gene: TRBJ2-7
V gene: TRBV28
D gene: TRBD1
CDR3 protein: ASSTGGEQY

clone size: .
J gene: TRBJ2-7
V gene: TRBV11-2
D gene: .
CDR3 protein: ASRLAGTFYEQY

clone size: .
J gene: TRBJ2-3
V gene: TRBV7-9
D gene: .
CDR3 protein: ASSVDGSRDTQY

clone size: .
J gene: TRBJ2-7
V gene: TRBV7-2
D gene: TRBD1
CDR3 protein: ASSLGTGVPYEQY

clone size: .
J gene: TRBJ2-5
V gene: TRBV9
D gene: .
CDR3 protein: ASSEDRKETQY

clone size: few
J gene: TRBJ2-3
V gene: TRBV7-2
D gene: TRBD2
CDR3 protein: ASSSARLAGRTDTQY

clone size: .
J gene: TRBJ2-4
V gene: TRBV28
D gene: .
CDR3 protein: ASSLAGAKNIQY

clone size: .
J gene: TRBJ2-3
V gene: TRBV15
D gene: .
CDR3 protein: ATSSYRVRDTQY

clone size: .
J gene: TRBJ2-1
V gene: TRBV2
D gene: TRBD2
CDR3 protein: ASSRTSGAYNEQF

clone size: .
J gene: TRBJ1-5
V gene: TRBV13
D gene: .
CDR3 protein: ASSLKQGNQPQH

clone size: .
J gene: TRBJ2-7
V gene: TRBV18
D gene: TRBD1
CDR3 protein: ASTIGDSSYEQY

clone size: .
J gene: TRBJ2-3
V gene: TRBV5-1
D gene: TRBD2
CDR3 protein: ASSLSPPGLAGGPSPDTQY

clone size: few
J gene: TRBJ1-2
V gene: TRBV10-1
D gene: TRBD1
CDR3 protein: ASNQQGPNGYT

clone size: .
J gene: TRBJ2-7
V gene: TRBV6-5
D gene: TRBD1
CDR3 protein: ASSRDRGRGYEQY

clone size: few
J gene: TRBJ2-1
V gene: TRBV6-1
D gene: .
CDR3 protein: ASSLTSVEQF

clone size: .
J gene: TRBJ1-2
V gene: TRBV18
D gene: .
CDR3 protein: ASSPLEWGYT

clone size: .
J gene: TRBJ2-7
V gene: TRBV6-6
D gene: TRBD1
CDR3 protein: ASSYAAGQGYEQY

clone size: .
J gene: TRBJ2-5
V gene: TRBV7-2
D gene: TRBD1
CDR3 protein: ASSLEGRGRPKTETQY

clone size: .
J gene: TRBJ1-1
V gene: TRBV5-1
D gene: .
CDR3 protein: ASRVGGTEAF

clone size: .
J gene: TRBJ2-7
V gene: TRBV7-2
D gene: .
CDR3 protein: ASSSKPNYEQY